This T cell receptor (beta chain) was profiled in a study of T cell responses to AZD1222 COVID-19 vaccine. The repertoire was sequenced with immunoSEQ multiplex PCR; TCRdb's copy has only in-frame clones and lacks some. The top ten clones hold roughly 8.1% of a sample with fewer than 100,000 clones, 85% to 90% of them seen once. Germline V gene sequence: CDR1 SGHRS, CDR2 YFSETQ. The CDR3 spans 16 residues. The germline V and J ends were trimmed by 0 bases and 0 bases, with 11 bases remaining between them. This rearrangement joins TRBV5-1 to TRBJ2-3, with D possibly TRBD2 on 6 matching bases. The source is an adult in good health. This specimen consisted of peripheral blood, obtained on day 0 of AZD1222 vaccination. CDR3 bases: TGCGCCAGCAGCTTGGAGGGAGGAACTAGCACAGATACGCAGTATTTT. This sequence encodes CASSLEGGTSTDTQYF.